One and the same sample provided the 10 T cell receptor beta chains below, sequenced in a study of control samples from healthy donors and cancer patients. Clones were sequenced by immunoSEQ multiplex PCR, and TCRdb holds only the in-frame ones, with some missing. The sample lists about 95,000 clones; approximately 90% were seen once. The specimen was blood. The receptor set was obtained from a woman in her 70s in good health.

The rearrangement joins TRBV5-6 to TRBJ2-1; D unresolved. Deletions cut 0 bases from V and 4 bases from J, with 5 bases between. CDR1 is SGHDT and CDR2 is YYEEEE in the germline V gene. CDR3 length equals 13 residues. The CDR3 region has the DNA TGTGCCAGCAGCTTGGAGGCATACAATGAGCAGTTCTTC. The encoded protein is CASSLEAYNEQFF.

The chain employs TRBV3-1 (or the pseudogene TRBV3-2) and TRBJ2-1; D might be TRBD1 (6 bases). V was cut by 4 bases and J by 7 bases, with 14 bases left in between. The germline CDR1 and CDR2 sequences are LGHDT and YNNKEL (reference sequence). CDR3 length: 14 residues. The CDR3 protein is CASSLRGGANEQFF. The CDR3 DNA follows: TGTGCCAGCAGCCTCCGAGGGGGTGCAAATGAGCAGTTCTTC.

The chain joins TRBV2 to TRBJ1-1; a possible D gene is TRBD1 (6 bases). CDR1 and CDR2 from the germline V gene are SNHLY and FYNNEI. The V gene lost 6 bases and the J gene lost 5 bases, with 13 bases spanning the gap. The CDR3 is 13 amino acids. The CDR3 nucleotides are TGTGCCAGCAGCAAGACAGGACTTACTGAAGCTTTCTTT. It yields the protein CASSKTGLTEAFF.

The chain employs TRBV3-1 (or the pseudogene TRBV3-2) and TRBJ1-5; a possible D gene is TRBD1 (6 bases). This CDR3 comprises 18 residues. Germline loops: CDR1 LGHDT, CDR2 YNNKEL (reference sequence). Trimming removed 1 base at V and 2 bases at J, with 18 bases between. The CDR3 loop is CASSQGSSYRARNQPQHF. The CDR3 DNA follows: TGTGCCAGCAGCCAAGGCTCCTCATACAGGGCCCGCAATCAGCCCCAGCATTTT.

V gene TRBV12-3 or TRBV12-4 combines with J gene TRBJ2-2; no firm D call. Deletions cut 5 bases from V and 2 bases from J, with 3 bases between. The CDR3 extends over 12 amino acids. In nucleotides, the CDR3 is TGTGCCAGCAGTCCCAACACCGGGGAGCTGTTTTTT. It encodes CASSPNTGELFF.

The chain recombines TRBV2 with TRBJ1-5; weak D call: TRBD1 (6 bases). Germline lookup yields CDR1 SNHLY and CDR2 FYNNEI. Trimming cost V 2 bases and J 6 bases, with 8 bases left between them. CDR3 length equals 13 residues. The CDR3: CASSESGAQPQHF. Here the CDR3 DNA reads TGTGCCAGCAGTGAATCGGGGGCTCAGCCCCAGCATTTT.

This sequence joins TRBV28 and TRBJ1-3, with 7 bases identical to TRBD1. The J segment lost 0 bases and the V segment lost 7 bases, leaving 12 bases of the junction unmatched. Germline V lookup: CDR1 MDHEN, CDR2 SYDVKM. The CDR3 length is 17 residues. The chain's CDR3 is CASIPRGLAPSGNTIYF. CDR3 sequence (DNA): TGTGCCAGCATCCCGAGGGGGCTTGCACCCTCTGGAAACACCATATATTTT. The full variable domain, its missing parts supplied by reference TRBV28 and TRBJ1-3, is DVKVTQSSRYLVKRTGEKVFLECVQDMDHENMFWYRQDPGLGLRLIYFSYDVKMKEKGDIPEGYSVSREKKERFSLILESASTNQTSMYLCASIPRGLAPSGNTIYFGEGSWLTVV.

The chain uses TRBV6-2 or TRBV6-3 and TRBJ1-2; 8 bases agree with TRBD1. This CDR3 spans 15 amino acids. Per germline, CDR1 MNHEY and CDR2 SVGEGT. V shed 2 bases and J 7 bases; nucleotides not matched to a gene: 9. CDR3 region: CASSYPQDRVGGYTF. The CDR3 nucleotides are TGTGCCAGCAGTTACCCACAGGACAGGGTCGGTGGCTACACCTTC.

V and J are TRBV9 and TRBJ2-3; 10 bases agree with TRBD2. Germline lookup yields CDR1 SGDLS and CDR2 YYNGEE. This CDR3 has 16 amino acids. V lost 3 bases and J lost 5; bases outside the gene matches: 9. CDR3 sequence (DNA): TGTGCCAGCAGCGCCTGGGGACTAGCGCTCCGAGATACGCAGTATTTT. Translation gives CASSAWGLALRDTQYF.

This clone was found a few times. This chain joins TRBV7-2 and TRBJ1-1; D unresolved. Germline V gives CDR1 SGHTA, CDR2 FQGNSA. V was trimmed by 0 bases and J by 4 bases, leaving 12 bases between them. The CDR3 runs to 15 residues. Here the CDR3 DNA reads TGTGCCAGCAGCTTAGCCCCTGGGATGTCCACTGAAGCTTTCTTT. Translation: CASSLAPGMSTEAFF.